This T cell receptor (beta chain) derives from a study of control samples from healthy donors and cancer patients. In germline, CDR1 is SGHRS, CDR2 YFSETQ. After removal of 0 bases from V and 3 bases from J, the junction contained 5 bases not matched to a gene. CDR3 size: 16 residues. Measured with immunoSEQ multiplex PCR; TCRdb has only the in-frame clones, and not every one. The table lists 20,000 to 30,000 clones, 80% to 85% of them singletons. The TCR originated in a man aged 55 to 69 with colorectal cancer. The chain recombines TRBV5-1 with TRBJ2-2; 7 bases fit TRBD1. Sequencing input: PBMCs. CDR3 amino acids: CASSLAGGKDTGELFF. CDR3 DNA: TGCGCCAGCAGCTTGGCAGGGGGTAAGGACACCGGGGAGCTGTTTTTT.